The entry below describes one TCR beta chain. Clones were read by immunoSEQ multiplex PCR, and TCRdb kept only the in-frame ones, dropping some. The sample has a few hundred thousand clones, around 90% seen once. Germline CDR1 is SGDLS and CDR2 is YYNGEE. This CDR3 contains 16 residues. V was cut by 4 bases and J by 0 bases, with 16 bases left in between. The sample originates from a study of blood T cell repertoires in COVID-19. Study-wide background: Sources were T cells, B-cell-depleted T cells, or PBMCs; the material itself was cDNA or gDNA.

The sequencing input was peripheral blood. The origin of this receptor is a middle-aged man with acute or convalescent COVID-19. This chain joins TRBV9 and TRBJ1-2, with a possible D match to TRBD1 (6 bases). In nucleotides, the CDR3 is TGTGCCAGCAGCCCAGAGGGGGGGTTAGCTAACTATGGCTACACCTTC. Translated: CASSPEGGLANYGYTF.